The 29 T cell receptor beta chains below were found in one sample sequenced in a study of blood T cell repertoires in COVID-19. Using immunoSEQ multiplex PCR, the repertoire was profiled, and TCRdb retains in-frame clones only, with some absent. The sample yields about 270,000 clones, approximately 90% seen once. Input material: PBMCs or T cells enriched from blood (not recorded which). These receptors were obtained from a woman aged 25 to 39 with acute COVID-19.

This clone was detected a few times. The CDR3 loop reads CASSEQGSSGNTIYF. CDR3 in DNA: TGCGCCAGCAGCGAACAAGGGAGCTCTGGAAACACCATATATTTT. The V gene is TRBV5-1, the J gene TRBJ1-3; D not certain. Trimming pared 4 bases from V and 0 bases from J, leaving 11 bases between. From germline, CDR1 is SGHRS and CDR2 YFSETQ. The CDR3 runs to 15 residues.

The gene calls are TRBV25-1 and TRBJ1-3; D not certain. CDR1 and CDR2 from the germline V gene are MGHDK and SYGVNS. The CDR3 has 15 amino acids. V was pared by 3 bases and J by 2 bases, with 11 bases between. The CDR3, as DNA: TGTGCCAGCAGTGAGCAGTCCGGGACTGGAAACACCATATATTTT. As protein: CASSEQSGTGNTIYF.

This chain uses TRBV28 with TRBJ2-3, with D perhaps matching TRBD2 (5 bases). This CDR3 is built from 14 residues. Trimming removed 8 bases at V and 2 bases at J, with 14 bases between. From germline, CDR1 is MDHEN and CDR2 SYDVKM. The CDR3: CASLAHPHTDTQYF. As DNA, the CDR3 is TGTGCCAGCCTAGCCCACCCGCACACAGATACGCAGTATTTT.

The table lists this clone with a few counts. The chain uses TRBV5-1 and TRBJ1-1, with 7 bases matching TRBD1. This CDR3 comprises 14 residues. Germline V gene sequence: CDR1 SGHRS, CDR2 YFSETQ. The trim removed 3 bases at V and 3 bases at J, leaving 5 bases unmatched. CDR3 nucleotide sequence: TGCGCCAGCAGCTCAACAGGGGATTACACTGAAGCTTTCTTT. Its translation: CASSSTGDYTEAFF. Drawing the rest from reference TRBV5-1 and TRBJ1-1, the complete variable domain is KAGVTQTPRYLIKTRGQQVTLSCSPISGHRSVSWYQQTPGQGLQFLFEYFSETQRNKGNFPGRFSGRQFSNSRSEMNVSTLELGDSALYLCASSSTGDYTEAFFGQGTRLTVV.

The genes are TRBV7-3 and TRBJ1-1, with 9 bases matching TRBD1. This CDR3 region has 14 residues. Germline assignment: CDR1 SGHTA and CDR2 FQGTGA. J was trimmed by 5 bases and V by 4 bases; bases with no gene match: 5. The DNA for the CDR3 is TGTGCCAGCAGCTGGGGACAGGGTGATACTGAAGCTTTCTTT. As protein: CASSWGQGDTEAFF.

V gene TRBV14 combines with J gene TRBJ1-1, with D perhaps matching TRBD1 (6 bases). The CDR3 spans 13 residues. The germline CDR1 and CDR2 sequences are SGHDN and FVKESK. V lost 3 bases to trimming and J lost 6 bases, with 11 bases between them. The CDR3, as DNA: TGTGCCAGCAGCCAGGGCAGGGGCCCTGAAGCTTTCTTT. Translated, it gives CASSQGRGPEAFF.

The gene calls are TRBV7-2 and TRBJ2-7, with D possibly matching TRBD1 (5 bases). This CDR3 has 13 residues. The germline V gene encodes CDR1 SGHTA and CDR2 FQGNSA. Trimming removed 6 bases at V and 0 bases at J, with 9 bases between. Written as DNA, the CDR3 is TGTGCCAGCAGTTACCAGGGCTCCTACGAGCAGTACTTC. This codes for CASSYQGSYEQYF.

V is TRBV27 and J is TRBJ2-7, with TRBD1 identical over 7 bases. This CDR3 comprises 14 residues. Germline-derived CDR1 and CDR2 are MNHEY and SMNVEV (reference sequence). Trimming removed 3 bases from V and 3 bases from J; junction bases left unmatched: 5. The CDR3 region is CASSFDREFYEQYF. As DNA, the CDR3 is TGTGCCAGCAGTTTTGACAGGGAATTCTACGAGCAGTACTTC.

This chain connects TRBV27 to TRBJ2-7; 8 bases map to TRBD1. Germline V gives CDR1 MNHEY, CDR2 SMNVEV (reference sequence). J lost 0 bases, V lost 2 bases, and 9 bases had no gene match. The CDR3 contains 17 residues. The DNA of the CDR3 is TGTGCCAGCAGTTTAAAAGGGACAGGATCTGACTCCTACGAGCAGTACTTC. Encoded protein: CASSLKGTGSDSYEQYF.

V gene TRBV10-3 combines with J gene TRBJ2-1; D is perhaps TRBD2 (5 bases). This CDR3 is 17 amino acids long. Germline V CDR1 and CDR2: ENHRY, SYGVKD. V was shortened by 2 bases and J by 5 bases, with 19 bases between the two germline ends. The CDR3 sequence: CAISEPRGSLGDNEQFF. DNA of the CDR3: TGTGCCATCAGTGAGCCCCGAGGGTCCCTGGGAGACAATGAGCAGTTCTTC.

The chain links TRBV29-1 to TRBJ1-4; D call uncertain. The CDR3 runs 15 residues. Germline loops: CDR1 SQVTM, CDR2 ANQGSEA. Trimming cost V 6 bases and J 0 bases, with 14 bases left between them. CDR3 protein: CSVKKIDTTNEKLFF. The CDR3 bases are TGCAGCGTCAAAAAAATAGATACAACTAATGAAAAACTGTTTTTT. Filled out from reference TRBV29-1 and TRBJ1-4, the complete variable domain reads SAVISQKPSRDICQRGTSLTIQCQVDSQVTMMFWYRQQPGQSLTLIATANQGSEATYESGFVIDKFPISRPNLTFSTLTVSNMSPEDSSIYLCSVKKIDTTNEKLFFGSGTQLSVL.

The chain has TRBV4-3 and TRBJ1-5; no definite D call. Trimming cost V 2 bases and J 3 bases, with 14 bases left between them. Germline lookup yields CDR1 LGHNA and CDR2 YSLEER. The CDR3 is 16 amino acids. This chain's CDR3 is CASSQSRGLLNQPQHF. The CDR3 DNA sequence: TGCGCCAGCAGCCAATCCCGAGGGTTACTCAATCAGCCCCAGCATTTT.

The CDR3 sequence: CASSSSPKLAGGGDTQYF. CDR3 coding DNA: TGTGCCAGCAGCTCTAGCCCTAAACTAGCGGGAGGAGGAGATACGCAGTATTTT. The V call is TRBV13, the J call TRBJ2-3; 12 bases are a match to TRBD2. V was clipped by 4 bases and J by 5 bases; unmatched bases: 13. Germline V gene lookup returns CDR1 PRHDT and CDR2 FYEKMQ (reference sequence). The length of the CDR3 is 18 residues.

CDR3 in DNA: TGTGCCAGCAGCTTACACGCTAGCGGGACAGATACGCAGTATTTT. This encodes CASSLHASGTDTQYF. The V and J genes are TRBV7-3 and TRBJ2-3, with TRBD2 matching 8 bases. The CDR3 contains 15 residues. The germline gives CDR1 SGHTA, CDR2 FQGTGA. The J segment lost 3 bases and the V segment lost 2 bases, leaving 4 bases of the junction unmatched.

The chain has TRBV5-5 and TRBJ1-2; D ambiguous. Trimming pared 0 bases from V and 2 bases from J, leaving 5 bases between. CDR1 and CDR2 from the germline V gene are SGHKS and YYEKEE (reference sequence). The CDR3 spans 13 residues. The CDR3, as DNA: TGTGCCAGCAGCTTGGGAGCAAACTATGGCTACACCTTC. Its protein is CASSLGANYGYTF.

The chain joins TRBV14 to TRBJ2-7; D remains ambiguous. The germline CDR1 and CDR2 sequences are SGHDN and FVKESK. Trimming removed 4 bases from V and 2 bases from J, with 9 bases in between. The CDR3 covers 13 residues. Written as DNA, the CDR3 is TGTGCCAGCAGCCGTCAGGCGACCTACGAGCAGTACTTC. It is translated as CASSRQATYEQYF. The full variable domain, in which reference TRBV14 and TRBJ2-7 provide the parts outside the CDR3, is EAGVTQFPSHSVIEKGQTVTLRCDPISGHDNLYWYRRVMGKEIKFLLHFVKESKQDESGMPNNRFLAERTGGTYSTLKVQPAELEDSGVYFCASSRQATYEQYFGPGTRLTVT.

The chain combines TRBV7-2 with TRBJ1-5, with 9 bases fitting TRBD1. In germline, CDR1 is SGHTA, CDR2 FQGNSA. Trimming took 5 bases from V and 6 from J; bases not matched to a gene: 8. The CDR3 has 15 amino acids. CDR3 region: CASSRTGVFGQPQHF. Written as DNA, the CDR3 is TGTGCCAGCAGCAGGACAGGGGTGTTTGGTCAGCCCCAGCATTTT. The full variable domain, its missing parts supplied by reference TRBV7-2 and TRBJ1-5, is GAGVSQSPSNKVTEKGKDVELRCDPISGHTALYWYRQSLGQGLEFLIYFQGNSAPDKSGLPSDRFSAERTGGSVSTLTIQRTQQEDSAVYLCASSRTGVFGQPQHFGDGTRLSIL.

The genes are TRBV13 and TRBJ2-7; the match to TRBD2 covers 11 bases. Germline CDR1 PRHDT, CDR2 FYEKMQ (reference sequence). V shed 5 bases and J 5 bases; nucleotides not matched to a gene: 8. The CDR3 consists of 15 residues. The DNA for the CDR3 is TGTGCCAGCAGCCCCATAGCGGGAGGGCTCAACGAGCAGTACTTC. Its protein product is CASSPIAGGLNEQYF. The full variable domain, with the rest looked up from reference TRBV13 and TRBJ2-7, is AAGVIQSPRHLIKEKRETATLKCYPIPRHDTVYWYQQGPGQDPQFLISFYEKMQSDKGSIPDRFSAQQFSDYHSELNMSSLELGDSALYFCASSPIAGGLNEQYFGPGTRLTVT.

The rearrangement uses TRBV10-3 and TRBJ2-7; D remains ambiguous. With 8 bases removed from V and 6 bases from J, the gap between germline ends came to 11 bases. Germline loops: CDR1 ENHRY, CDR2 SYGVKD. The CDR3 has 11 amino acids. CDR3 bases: TGTGCCATCGGTCGCACACCCGAGCAGTACTTC. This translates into CAIGRTPEQYF.

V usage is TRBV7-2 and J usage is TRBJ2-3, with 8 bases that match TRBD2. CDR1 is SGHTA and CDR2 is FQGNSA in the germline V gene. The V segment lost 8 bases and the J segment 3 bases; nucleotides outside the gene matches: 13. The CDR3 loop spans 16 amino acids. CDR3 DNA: TGTGCCAGCGCCCCGAGAAGCGGGAGTTGGACAGATACGCAGTATTTT. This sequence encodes CASAPRSGSWTDTQYF.

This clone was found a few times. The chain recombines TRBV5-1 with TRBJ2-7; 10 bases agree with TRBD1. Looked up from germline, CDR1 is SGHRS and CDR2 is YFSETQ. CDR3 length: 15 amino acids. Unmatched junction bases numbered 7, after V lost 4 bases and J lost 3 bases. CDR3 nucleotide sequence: TGCGCCAGCAGCCAACCGGGACAGGGGATCTACGAGCAGTACTTC. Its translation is CASSQPGQGIYEQYF.

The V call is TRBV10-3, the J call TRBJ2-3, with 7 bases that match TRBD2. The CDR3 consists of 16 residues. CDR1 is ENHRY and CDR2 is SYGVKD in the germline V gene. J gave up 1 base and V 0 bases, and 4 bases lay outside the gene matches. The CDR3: CAISESTGGGTDTQYF. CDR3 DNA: TGTGCCATCAGTGAGTCGACGGGGGGAGGCACAGATACGCAGTATTTT.

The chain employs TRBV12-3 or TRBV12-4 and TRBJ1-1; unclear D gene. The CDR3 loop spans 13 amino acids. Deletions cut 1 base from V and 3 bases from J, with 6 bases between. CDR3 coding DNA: TGTGCCAGCAGTTTAGGTTTATACACTGAAGCTTTCTTT. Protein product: CASSLGLYTEAFF.

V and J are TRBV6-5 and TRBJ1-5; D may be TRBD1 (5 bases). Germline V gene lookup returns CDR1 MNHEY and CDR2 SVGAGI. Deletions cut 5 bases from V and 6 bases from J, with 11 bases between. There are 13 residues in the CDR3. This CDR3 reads CASSTLTGQPQHF. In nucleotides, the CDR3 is TGTGCCAGCAGTACCCTTACAGGTCAGCCCCAGCATTTT.

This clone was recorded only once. The CDR3 region has the DNA TGTGCCAGCAGTTCAGGTGCTAACTATGGCTACACCTTC. Its protein product is CASSSGANYGYTF. The V call is TRBV12-3 or TRBV12-4, the J call TRBJ1-2, with unresolved D. Deletions cut 4 bases from V and 0 bases from J, with 6 bases between. The CDR3 consists of 13 residues.

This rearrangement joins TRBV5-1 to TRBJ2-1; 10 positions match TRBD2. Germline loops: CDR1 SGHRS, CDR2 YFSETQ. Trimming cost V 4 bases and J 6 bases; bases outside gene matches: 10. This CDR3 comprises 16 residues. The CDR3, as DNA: TGCGCCAGCAGCGTCATGGCTAGCGGGAGTTCCAATGAGCAGTTCTTC. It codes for CASSVMASGSSNEQFF.

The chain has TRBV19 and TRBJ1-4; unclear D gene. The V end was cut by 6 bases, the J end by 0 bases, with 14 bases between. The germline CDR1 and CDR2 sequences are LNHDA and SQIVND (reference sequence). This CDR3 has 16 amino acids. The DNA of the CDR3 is TGTGCCAGTAGCCAGACACGGCCTGCAACTAATGAAAAACTGTTTTTT. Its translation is CASSQTRPATNEKLFF.

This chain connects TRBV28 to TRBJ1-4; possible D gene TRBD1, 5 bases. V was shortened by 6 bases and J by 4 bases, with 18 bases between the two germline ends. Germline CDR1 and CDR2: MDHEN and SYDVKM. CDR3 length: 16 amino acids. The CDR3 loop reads CASRSGAGRSNEKLFF. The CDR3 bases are TGTGCCAGCAGATCGGGCGCGGGACGGAGTAATGAAAAACTGTTTTTT.

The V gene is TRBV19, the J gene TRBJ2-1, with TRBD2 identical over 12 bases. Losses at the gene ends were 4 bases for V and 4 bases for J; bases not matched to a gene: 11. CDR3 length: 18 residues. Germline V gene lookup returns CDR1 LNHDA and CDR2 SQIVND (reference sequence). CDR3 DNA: TGTGCCAGTAGTACCAGACAGAGACTAGCGGGAGAGTACAATGAGCAGTTCTTC. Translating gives CASSTRQRLAGEYNEQFF.